Reported below is one T cell receptor (beta chain). These data originate in a study of blood T cell repertoires in COVID-19. CDR1 is SGHAT and CDR2 is FQNNGV in the germline V gene. V gave up 5 bases and J gave up 5 bases; unmatched junction bases: 8. This CDR3 region has 14 residues. Under the authors' procedure: Researchers report that nucleated cell counts were estimated from reference gene primer amplification. Data came from immunoSEQ multiplex PCR; TCRdb stores just in-frame clones and leaves some out. That table supplies the V and J calls and clone size; D and trimming were determined from the DNA. The data contain 25,000 to 30,000 clones, roughly 89% of them singletons.

The sequencing input was peripheral blood. The gene calls are TRBV11-2 and TRBJ1-2; 7 positions agree with TRBD1. This TCR came from a human donor in a cohort sampled during active COVID-19. CDR3: CASSHPGQPYGYTF. The CDR3 bases are TGTGCCAGCAGCCATCCGGGACAGCCATATGGCTACACCTTC. The entire variable domain, with the rest obtained from reference TRBV11-2 and TRBJ1-2, is as follows: EAGVAQSPRYKIIEKRQSVAFWCNPISGHATLYWYQQILGQGPKLLIQFQNNGVVDDSQLPKDRFSAERLKGVDSTLKIQPAKLEDSAVYLCASSHPGQPYGYTFGSGTRLTVV.